What follows is one TCR beta chain and its context. Its antigen is unidentified. TRB cDNA libraries were made by UMI-labeled 5' RACE. After re-calling the 5' RACE reads, TCRdb lists one entry per CDR3 protein, DNA absent. The repertoire table contains around 63,000 distinct CDR3 sequences. The data belong to a study of CXCR3-negative and CXCR3-positive naive CD8 T cells. Study outcomes and limitations: Greater hydrophobicity was found in TRB CDR3s of CXCR3-positive naive cells than of CXCR3-negative naive cells. Naive CXCR3-positive and CXCR3-negative cells shared similar TRBV-TRBJ usage, unlike memory cells.

Germline V lookup: CDR1 SGHDN, CDR2 FVKESK. The CDR3 is made up of 12 amino acids. Triplicate sorts, 250,000 to 350,000 cells apiece, were made for each CD8+ T cell subset. Naive CD8+ T cells showed a CD45RO-CCR7+CD27+CD95- phenotype. The chain combines TRBV14 with TRBJ2-7. Source material: naive CXCR3+ CD8+ T cells from blood. The sample's subset: CD45RO-CCR7+CD27+CD95- naive CD8+ T cells expressing CXCR3 (TNR3+). This receptor was taken from a human donor in good health. Some clones in this sample may be carry-over from other donors' samples. CDR3 in amino acids: CASSQRLYEQYF. The complete variable domain, with remaining parts taken from reference TRBV14 and TRBJ2-7, reads EAGVTQFPSHSVIEKGQTVTLRCDPISGHDNLYWYRRVMGKEIKFLLHFVKESKQDESGMPNNRFLAERTGGTYSTLKVQPAELEDSGVYFCASSQRLYEQYFGPGTRLTVT.